The next 18 T cell receptor beta chains were all read from a single sample in a study of blood T cell repertoires in COVID-19. Profiled with immunoSEQ multiplex PCR; TCRdb holds only in-frame clones, not every one. This repertoire shows some 24,000 clones, approximately 86% found once; its top ten account for approximately 5%. What was sequenced was peripheral blood. The origin of the receptors is a man over 45 with active COVID-19.

J is TRBJ1-4 and V is TRBV4-3, with 8 bases fitting TRBD1. This CDR3 region has 14 residues. CDR1 is LGHNA and CDR2 is YSLEER in the germline V gene. Trimming removed 7 bases from V and 6 bases from J; junction bases left unmatched: 7. The CDR3: CASTRDRTHEKLFF. The DNA of the CDR3 is TGCGCCAGCACTCGGGACAGGACCCATGAAAAACTGTTTTTT.

The V and J genes are TRBV15 and TRBJ2-1; 9 bases map to TRBD1. After removal of 0 bases from V and 4 bases from J, the junction contained 4 bases not matched to a gene. From germline, CDR1 is LNHNV and CDR2 YYDKDF (reference sequence). The CDR3 is made up of 16 amino acids. CDR3 nucleotide sequence: TGTGCCACCAGCAGAGATTTGGGGACAGGGTACAATGAGCAGTTCTTC. Protein: CATSRDLGTGYNEQFF. The full variable domain, with the rest looked up from reference TRBV15 and TRBJ2-1, is DAMVIQNPRYQVTQFGKPVTLSCSQTLNHNVMYWYQQKSSQAPKLLFHYYDKDFNNEADTPDNFQSRRPNTSFCFLDIRSPGLGDTAMYLCATSRDLGTGYNEQFFGPGTRLTVL.

This clone was observed a single time. The rearrangement links TRBV7-3 to TRBJ1-3; D uncertain. V lost 2 bases to trimming and J lost 4 bases, with 6 bases between them. From germline, CDR1 is SGHTA and CDR2 FQGTGA. The CDR3 covers 13 residues. The CDR3 sequence is CASSLQKGNTIYF. CDR3 coding DNA: TGTGCCAGCAGCTTACAGAAAGGAAACACCATATATTTT.

The chain recombines TRBV30 with TRBJ2-2, with D perhaps matching TRBD1 (6 bases). The V end lost 1 base, the J end lost 4 bases, and 7 bases lay between the germline ends. CDR1 GTSNPN and CDR2 SVGIG come from the germline V gene (reference sequence). The CDR3 runs to 13 residues. The CDR3 DNA is TGTGCCTGGAGTGACAGGGCCACCGGGGAGCTGTTTTTT. Translating gives CAWSDRATGELFF. Variable domain in full (rest from reference TRBV30 and TRBJ2-2): SQTIHQWPATLVQPVGSPLSLECTVEGTSNPNLYWYRQAAGRGLQLLFYSVGIGQISSEVPQNLSASRPQDRQFILSSKKLLLSDSGFYLCAWSDRATGELFFGEGSRLTVL.

The chain joins TRBV11-3 to TRBJ2-1, with TRBD2 matching over 7 bases. From germline, CDR1 is SGHNT and CDR2 YENEEA. V lost 1 base, J lost 8 bases, and 14 bases stayed unmatched. CDR3 size: 17 residues. The CDR3 nucleotides read TGTGCCAGCAGCTTAGGCCCGGTAGCGGGTCTAACCGATGAGCAGTTCTTC. It translates to CASSLGPVAGLTDEQFF.

The rearrangement links TRBV7-2 to TRBJ1-2, with TRBD1 identical over 7 bases. The CDR3 runs 13 residues. The germline gives CDR1 SGHTA, CDR2 FQGNSA. Losses at the gene ends were 7 bases for V and 5 bases for J; bases not matched to a gene: 7. As DNA, the CDR3 is TGTGCCAGCACCGAGGACAGGAATTATGGCTACACCTTC. Residues: CASTEDRNYGYTF.

This chain connects TRBV7-2 to TRBJ2-5, with 11 bases aligning to TRBD2. There are 15 residues in the CDR3. The V segment lost 1 base and the J segment 5 bases; nucleotides outside the gene matches: 3. The germline CDR1 and CDR2 sequences are SGHTA and FQGNSA. This CDR3 is CASSLGASGRETQYF. DNA for the CDR3: TGTGCCAGCAGCTTAGGGGCTAGCGGGAGGGAGACCCAGTACTTC.

The V gene is TRBV12-3 or TRBV12-4, the J gene TRBJ1-5, with TRBD1 as a possible D gene (6 bases). The CDR3 covers 13 residues. V lost 6 bases and J 8 bases, leaving 14 bases between the germline ends. CDR3 coding DNA: TGTGCCAGCAGCCAAGGGGGGGGTAAGCCCCAGCATTTT. It specifies CASSQGGGKPQHF.

This clone came up once. The V gene is TRBV6-5, the J gene TRBJ1-6; 7 positions match TRBD1. Germline V gene lookup returns CDR1 MNHEY and CDR2 SVGAGI. The CDR3 has 13 residues. V lost 6 bases to trimming and J lost 6 bases; unmatched junction nucleotides: 2. This CDR3 is CASRQGFNSPLHF. In nucleotides, the CDR3 is TGTGCCAGCAGACAGGGGTTTAATTCACCCCTCCACTTT.

The chain has TRBV28 and TRBJ1-5; 9 nucleotides line up with TRBD1. The V gene's germline CDR1 is MDHEN and CDR2 SYDVKM. The trim removed 4 bases at V and 2 bases at J, leaving 3 bases unmatched. The CDR3 is 15 residues long. The CDR3 nucleotides read TGTGCCAGCAGTTCCGGGACAGGGCGCAATCAGCCCCAGCATTTT. It is translated as CASSSGTGRNQPQHF.

V is TRBV5-1 and J is TRBJ2-7; 7 bases match TRBD1. Germline V gene sequence: CDR1 SGHRS, CDR2 YFSETQ. V shed 1 base, J shed 3 bases, and the junction held 4 bases outside the gene matches. The CDR3 spans 14 residues. The CDR3 DNA reads TGCGCCAGCAGCTTGTATCCAGGGGGCTACGAGCAGTACTTC. It encodes CASSLYPGGYEQYF.

The V gene is TRBV19, the J gene TRBJ1-5, with 7 bases lining up with TRBD1. The CDR3 is made up of 13 amino acids. Germline V lookup: CDR1 LNHDA, CDR2 SQIVND (reference sequence). Losses at the gene ends were 6 bases for V and 5 bases for J; bases not matched to a gene: 4. The CDR3 coding sequence is TGTGCCAGTAGAGACAGGGAGGATCAGCCCCAGCATTTT. It codes for CASRDREDQPQHF.

The chain employs TRBV7-9 and TRBJ2-1; 12 bases map to TRBD2. CDR1 and CDR2 from the germline V gene are SEHNR and FQNEAQ (reference sequence). With V trimmed by 5 bases and J by 1 base, 9 bases remained unmatched. The CDR3 has 18 residues. The CDR3 reads CASSPSILAGGSYNEQFF. CDR3 bases: TGTGCCAGCAGCCCCAGCATTCTAGCGGGAGGGTCCTACAATGAGCAGTTCTTC.

The J gene is TRBJ1-6, the V gene TRBV7-2; TRBD1 agrees at 8 bases. CDR1 is SGHTA, CDR2 FQGNSA, per germline. CDR3 length: 16 residues. Losses at the gene ends were 6 bases for V and 10 bases for J; bases not matched to a gene: 14. The CDR3 nucleotides are TGTGCCAGCAGTTTAAACAGGGGGTCTATGAGGTCACCCCTCCACTTT. Translated, it gives CASSLNRGSMRSPLHF. Combining the CDR3 with reference TRBV7-2 and TRBJ1-6 gives the whole variable domain GAGVSQSPSNKVTEKGKDVELRCDPISGHTALYWYRQSLGQGLEFLIYFQGNSAPDKSGLPSDRFSAERTGGSVSTLTIQRTQQEDSAVYLCASSLNRGSMRSPLHFGNGTRLTVT.

In this sample, this clone turned up a few times. The V call is TRBV7-9, the J call TRBJ1-6; D gene uncertain. From germline, CDR1 is SEHNR and CDR2 FQNEAQ (reference sequence). The V and J ends lost 2 bases and 6 bases respectively, with 8 bases between them. The CDR3 has 14 residues. The CDR3 DNA follows: TGTGCCAGCAGCTTACTCCAGGTTAATTCACCCCTCCACTTT. Its protein is CASSLLQVNSPLHF.

The V call is TRBV19, the J call TRBJ1-1; TRBD1 might be the D (6 bases). V was pared by 6 bases and J by 5 bases, with 16 bases between. CDR3 size: 14 residues. The V gene's germline CDR1 is LNHDA and CDR2 SQIVND (reference sequence). In DNA form, the CDR3 reads TGTGCCAGTAGACTGACAGGCATTCAAACTGAAGCTTTCTTT. The encoded protein is CASRLTGIQTEAFF.

The genes are TRBV3-1 (or the pseudogene TRBV3-2) and TRBJ2-7, with D possibly TRBD2 on 5 matching bases. From germline, CDR1 is LGHDT and CDR2 YNNKEL (reference sequence). The length of the CDR3 is 14 residues. The V end was cut by 5 bases, the J end by 2 bases, with 13 bases between. The CDR3 reads CASSVDYGTYEQYF. The CDR3 region has the DNA TGTGCCAGCAGCGTTGACTACGGGACCTACGAGCAGTACTTC.

The chain links TRBV27 to TRBJ2-1; 8 positions match TRBD2. Germline V gives CDR1 MNHEY, CDR2 SMNVEV (reference sequence). The CDR3 is 15 amino acids. V shed 6 bases, J shed 4 bases, and the junction held 8 bases outside the gene matches. CDR3 bases: TGTGCCAGCAGCTTGACTAGCGAACAATACAATGAGCAGTTCTTC. This codes for CASSLTSEQYNEQFF.